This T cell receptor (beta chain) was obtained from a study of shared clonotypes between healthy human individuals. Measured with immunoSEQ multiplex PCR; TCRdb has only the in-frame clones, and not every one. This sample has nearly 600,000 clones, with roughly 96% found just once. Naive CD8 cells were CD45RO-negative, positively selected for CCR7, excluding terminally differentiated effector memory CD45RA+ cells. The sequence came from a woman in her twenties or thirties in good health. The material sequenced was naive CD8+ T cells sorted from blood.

The CDR3 reads CASSADSSGSPLHF. DNA for the CDR3: TGTGCCAGCAGCGCGGACAGCTCCGGCTCACCCCTCCACTTT. The chain carries TRBV7-8 and TRBJ1-6; a possible D gene is TRBD1 (6 bases). Trimming cost V 5 bases and J 10 bases, with 15 bases left between them. The V gene's germline CDR1 is SGHVS and CDR2 FQNEAQ. This CDR3 region has 14 residues.